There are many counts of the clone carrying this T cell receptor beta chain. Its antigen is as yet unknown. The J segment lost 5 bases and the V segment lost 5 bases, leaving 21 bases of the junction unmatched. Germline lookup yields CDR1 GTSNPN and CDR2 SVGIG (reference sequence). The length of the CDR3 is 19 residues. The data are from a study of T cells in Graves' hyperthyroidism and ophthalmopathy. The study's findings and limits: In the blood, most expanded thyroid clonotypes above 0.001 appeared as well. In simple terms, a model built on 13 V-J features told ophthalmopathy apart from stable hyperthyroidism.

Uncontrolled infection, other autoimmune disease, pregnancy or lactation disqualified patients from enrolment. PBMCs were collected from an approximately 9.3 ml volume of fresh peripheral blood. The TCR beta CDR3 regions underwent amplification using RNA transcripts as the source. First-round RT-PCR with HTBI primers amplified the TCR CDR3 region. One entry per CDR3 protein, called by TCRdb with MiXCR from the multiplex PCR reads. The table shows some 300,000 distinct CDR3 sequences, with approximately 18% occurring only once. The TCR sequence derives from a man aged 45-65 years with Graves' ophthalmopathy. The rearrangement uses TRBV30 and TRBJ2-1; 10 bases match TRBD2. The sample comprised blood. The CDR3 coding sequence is TGTGCCTGGGATTCTAGCGGGAGACATACGGTTTGGAAAAACAATGAGCAGTTCTTC. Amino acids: CAWDSSGRHTVWKNNEQFF.